This TCR beta chain stems from a study of T-cell memory formation after mild COVID-19. Germline V gene sequence: CDR1 SQVTM, CDR2 ANQGSEA. This CDR3 spans 13 amino acids. V trimming: 4 bases; J trimming: 3 bases; junction bases outside the gene matches: 2. Comments on this clonotype: Antigen unknown.

MiXCR, run by TCRdb on the 5' RACE reads, gives a single entry per CDR3 protein. This sample has 350,000 to 400,000 distinct CDR3 sequences, with roughly 20% found just once. Study findings and constraints: For contracting clones, CD4+ ones sat mainly in CM and EM, CD8+ in EMRA. CD4+ bias marked clones expanding day 15 to 37, unlike balanced contracting clones. Prior to infection, memory already included some responding clones, suggesting cross-reactive memory joined.

Input material: PBMCs or a T cell subset sorted from them (not recorded which). The chain joins TRBV29-1 to TRBJ1-5; TRBD1 matches at 8 bases. This clonotype originated in an adult woman who had mild COVID-19 (a few samples of this study predate the infection). Cell type and time point are not known. The CDR3 loop reads CSVGDRLNQPQHF. CDR3 DNA: TGCAGCGTTGGGGACAGGCTCAATCAGCCCCAGCATTTT.